Below, 16 T cell receptor beta chains from the same sample are listed, as sequenced in a study of T cell repertoires in cytomegalovirus infection. TCRdb recomputed calls from the reads with MiXCR, one row per CDR3 protein. The sample shows roughly 720,000 distinct CDR3 sequences, 35% of them seen only once. Sequencing was done on a sample of PBMCs. The receptors were sampled from a human donor in good health (CMV status not recorded). Some clones in this sample may be carry-over from other donors' samples.

There are a few counts of this clonotype. The J gene is TRBJ1-4, the V gene TRBV12-3 or TRBV12-4; TRBD1 matches at 8 bases. V dropped 4 bases and J dropped 5; count of bases not matched to a gene: 9. The CDR3 has 16 amino acids. Written as DNA, the CDR3 is TGTGCCAGCAGTTCAACCCGGACAGGGTTCAATGAAAAACTGTTTTTT. Protein product: CASSSTRTGFNEKLFF.

The chain has TRBV12-3 or TRBV12-4 and TRBJ2-7; D gene uncertain. CDR3 length: 13 amino acids. The V end lost 0 bases, the J end lost 5 bases, and 8 bases lay between the germline ends. This chain's CDR3 is CASSLAFGDEQYF. The CDR3 DNA follows: TGTGCCAGCAGTTTAGCATTTGGGGACGAGCAGTACTTC.

The genes are TRBV29-1 and TRBJ1-1; no clear D. The CDR3 runs 12 residues. V lost 7 bases and J 3 bases, leaving 12 bases between the germline ends. Germline V CDR1 and CDR2: SQVTM, ANQGSEA. The CDR3 bases are TGCAGCGCCGACTGGGGTTACACTGAAGCTTTCTTT. This gives the protein CSADWGYTEAFF. Variable domain in full (rest from reference TRBV29-1 and TRBJ1-1): SAVISQKPSRDICQRGTSLTIQCQVDSQVTMMFWYRQQPGQSLTLIATANQGSEATYESGFVIDKFPISRPNLTFSTLTVSNMSPEDSSIYLCSADWGYTEAFFGQGTRLTVV.

The sample holds one count of this clonotype. This CDR3 is CASSKPSPMKYF. As DNA, the CDR3 is TGTGCCAGCAGTAAACCCTCCCCTATGAAGTATTTT. The rearrangement uses TRBV7-9 and TRBJ2-3; D call uncertain. CDR1 and CDR2 (germline): SEHNR, FQNEAQ (reference sequence). Trimming took off 6 bases at V and 13 bases at J, with 17 bases between the two ends. The CDR3 is 12 residues long.

This clonotype was observed a handful of times. The chain uses TRBV28 and TRBJ2-1; 7 nucleotides align to TRBD1. The V and J ends lost 6 bases and 5 bases, in that order; junction bases with no gene match: 7. The germline V gene has CDR1 MDHEN and CDR2 SYDVKM. There are 14 residues in the CDR3. The CDR3 DNA follows: TGTGCCAGCAGGGCAGGACAGGCTGACAATGAGCAGTTCTTC. It encodes CASRAGQADNEQFF.

This chain uses TRBV7-3 with TRBJ2-2; D not certain. CDR1 and CDR2 (germline): SGHTA, FQGTGA. Trimming took 3 bases from V and 6 from J, leaving 8 bases between them. CDR3 length equals 13 residues. CDR3 nucleotides: TGTGCCAGCAGCTTCGGAATAGCCGGGGAGCTGTTTTTT. This encodes CASSFGIAGELFF.

This clonotype was counted at least ten times. V gene TRBV7-9 combines with J gene TRBJ2-7, with D perhaps matching TRBD1 or TRBD2 (5 bases each). V was clipped by 3 bases and J by 1 base, with 10 bases between them. The germline CDR1 and CDR2 sequences are SEHNR and FQNEAQ (reference sequence). The CDR3 consists of 14 residues. The CDR3 is CASSFPGPSYEQYF. The CDR3 DNA reads TGTGCCAGCAGCTTCCCGGGACCATCCTACGAGCAGTACTTC.

This rearrangement joins TRBV12-3 or TRBV12-4 to TRBJ1-1; TRBD1 agrees at 7 bases. V lost 5 bases and J lost 1; bases outside the gene matches: 10. This CDR3 contains 16 residues. CDR3 sequence reads: CASSPLHRGSNTEAFF. The CDR3 DNA follows: TGTGCCAGCAGTCCTTTGCACAGGGGCTCGAACACTGAAGCTTTCTTT.

The chain is built from TRBV12-3 or TRBV12-4 and TRBJ2-5; TRBD1 might be the D (7 bases). The V and J ends lost 3 bases and 2 bases respectively, with 16 bases between them. This CDR3 has 16 residues. The CDR3 DNA reads as TGTGCCAGCAGTTTTTTCGGAGGGGGCGGGCAAGAGACCCAGTACTTC. It codes for CASSFFGGGGQETQYF.

Comments on this clonotype: Its ends do not fully match the called genes, so a read error is possible. The chain combines TRBV12-3 or TRBV12-4 with TRBJ1-5; no clear D gene. This CDR3 has 15 residues. CDR3 sequence (DNA): TGTGCCAGCAGTTTAGTAGCCGGGGTAGGTCAGCCCAAGCATTTT. It is translated as CASSLVAGVGQPKHF.

This chain uses TRBV7-8 with TRBJ1-5; maybe TRBD1 (6 bases). Trimming took 2 bases from V and 0 from J, leaving 17 bases between them. The germline CDR1 and CDR2 sequences are SGHVS and FQNEAQ. CDR3 length: 18 amino acids. DNA of the CDR3: TGTGCCAGCAGCTTATGGCAGGGGATGAGGAATAGCAATCAGCCCCAGCATTTT. Its translation is CASSLWQGMRNSNQPQHF.

This clonotype was counted at least ten times. This chain uses TRBV12-3 or TRBV12-4 with TRBJ2-3, with a weak D call TRBD2 (5 bases). Trimming took 5 bases from V and 10 from J, leaving 13 bases between them. The CDR3 sequence is 12 residues long. The CDR3 region has the DNA TGTGCCAGCAGTGAACCCCCAGCGGCGCAGTATTTT. Residues: CASSEPPAAQYF.

CDR3 DNA sequence: TGTGCCAGCAGTAAGGGACAGGGATATGGCTACACCTTC. Encoded protein: CASSKGQGYGYTF. The chain uses TRBV25-1 and TRBJ1-2; 9 bases map to TRBD1. With 5 bases clipped from V and 5 bases from J, the junction kept 3 bases outside the gene matches. This CDR3 comprises 13 residues. Germline CDR1 reads MGHDK; CDR2 reads SYGVNS.

The chain is built from TRBV28 and TRBJ2-5; possible D gene TRBD2, 7 bases. This CDR3 is 15 amino acids long. V lost 2 bases, J lost 5 bases, and 15 bases lay in between. Germline loops: CDR1 MDHEN, CDR2 SYDVKM. The CDR3 DNA reads as TGTGCCAGCAGTTTAGGGGGGGGGCCCTGGGAGACCCAGTACTTC. As protein: CASSLGGGPWETQYF.

This chain joins TRBV7-6 and TRBJ2-3, with D uncertain. The ends were cut back, 1 base at V and 5 bases at J, with 13 bases in the middle. CDR1 and CDR2 (germline): SGHVS, FNYEAQ. The CDR3 sequence is 15 residues long. The CDR3 protein is CASSLDRALGDTQYF. DNA for the CDR3: TGTGCCAGCAGCTTAGATCGGGCCTTAGGAGATACGCAGTATTTT.

The chain uses TRBV20-1 and TRBJ1-3, with a possible D match to TRBD1 (6 bases). Germline CDR1 reads DFQATT; CDR2 reads SNEGSKA (reference sequence). V lost 3 bases and J lost 0, with 12 bases in between. The CDR3 extends over 15 amino acids. In DNA, the CDR3 is TGCAGTGCTAGGGGGACACCAGTCTCTGGAAACACCATATATTTT. Protein sequence: CSARGTPVSGNTIYF.